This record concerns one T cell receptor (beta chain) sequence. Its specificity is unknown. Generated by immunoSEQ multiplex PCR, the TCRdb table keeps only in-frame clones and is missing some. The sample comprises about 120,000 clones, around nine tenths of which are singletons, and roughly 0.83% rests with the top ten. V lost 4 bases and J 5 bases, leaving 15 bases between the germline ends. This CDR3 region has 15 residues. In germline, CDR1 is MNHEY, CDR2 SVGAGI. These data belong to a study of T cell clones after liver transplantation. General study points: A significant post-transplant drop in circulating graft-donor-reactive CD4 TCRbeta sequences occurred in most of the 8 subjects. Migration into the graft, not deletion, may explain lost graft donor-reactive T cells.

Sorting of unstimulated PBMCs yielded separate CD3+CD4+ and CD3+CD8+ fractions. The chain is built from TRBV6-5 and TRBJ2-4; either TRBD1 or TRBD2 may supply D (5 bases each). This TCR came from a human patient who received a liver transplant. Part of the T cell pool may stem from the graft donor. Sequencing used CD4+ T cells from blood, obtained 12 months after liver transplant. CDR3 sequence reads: CASSFTGTPENIQYF. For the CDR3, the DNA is TGTGCCAGCAGTTTCACCGGGACCCCGGAAAACATTCAGTACTTC.